Described below is a single T cell receptor beta chain sequence and its context. As yet, its antigen is unknown. The V segment lost 8 bases and the J segment 6 bases; nucleotides outside the gene matches: 11. CDR1 and CDR2 (germline): SGHTA, FQGNSA. The CDR3 contains 15 residues. Then a second PCR, running roughly 7 to 12 cycles, was carried out with a sample-barcoded 5' primer and a J-beta primer mix. MiXCR, run by TCRdb on the 5' RACE reads, gives a single entry per CDR3 protein. The table has around 970,000 distinct CDR3 sequences, 45% to 60% seen once; the top ten hold about 20%. The data belong to a study of blood T cells in healthy people across ages. General study results and limits: A greater number of naive CD4+ cells and higher diversity distinguished long-lived donors from aged donors.

Specimen: blood. The source of this sequence is a woman aged 55 to 70 in good health. V gene TRBV7-2 combines with J gene TRBJ2-3, with 10 bases matching TRBD1. The CDR3 protein is CASGSWGQGFDTQYF. DNA of the CDR3: TGTGCCAGCGGATCTTGGGGACAGGGGTTTGATACGCAGTATTTT. The full variable domain, its missing parts supplied by reference TRBV7-2 and TRBJ2-3, is GAGVSQSPSNKVTEKGKDVELRCDPISGHTALYWYRQSLGQGLEFLIYFQGNSAPDKSGLPSDRFSAERTGGSVSTLTIQRTQQEDSAVYLCASGSWGQGFDTQYFGPGTRLTVL.